These 2 T cell receptor beta chains originate from one sample sequenced in a study of blood T cell repertoires in COVID-19. Only in-frame clones appear in the TCRdb table, and some are missing; sequencing was by immunoSEQ multiplex PCR. This sample carries more than 200,000 clones, 75% to 95% of them seen once, and the ten largest clones take approximately 2%. Material: PBMCs or T cells enriched from blood (not recorded which). These receptors all stem from a woman aged 18-30 years who had recovered from COVID-19.

This CDR3 is CASSRRAQADTQYF. The CDR3 region has the DNA TGTGCCAGCAGCCGGCGGGCGCAGGCAGATACGCAGTATTTT. This chain uses TRBV7-2 with TRBJ2-3, with a possible D match to TRBD2 (5 bases). The CDR3 length is 14 residues. Germline V lookup: CDR1 SGHTA, CDR2 FQGNSA. V lost 5 bases, J lost 4 bases, and 13 bases lay in between.

The chain couples TRBV6-4 to TRBJ2-3, with a possible D match to TRBD2 (6 bases). Trimming removed 0 bases from V and 5 bases from J, with 9 bases in between. This CDR3 comprises 14 residues. In germline, CDR1 is MRHNA, CDR2 SNTAGT. The CDR3 sequence: CASSDSWEEDTQYF. In DNA form, the CDR3 reads TGTGCCAGCAGTGACTCGTGGGAGGAAGATACGCAGTATTTT.